This TCR beta chain was identified during a study of blood T cell repertoires in COVID-19. Study background: Italy, Spain and the United States were the sources of the convalescent and acute COVID-19 samples. Sources were T cells, B-cell-depleted T cells, or PBMCs; the material itself was cDNA or gDNA.

This CDR3 region has 14 residues. The germline CDR1 and CDR2 sequences are MNHEY and SVGAGI. Trimming removed 5 bases at V and 0 bases at J, with 8 bases between. In the original processing: Scientists estimated how many nucleated cells there were by amplifying reference gene primers. The protocol was immunoSEQ multiplex PCR, while the TCRdb copy is restricted to in-frame clones and leaves out a portion. Clone size and the V and J calls come from that table; the DNA yielded D and trimming. Of more than 200,000 clones in the sample, 84% were seen once. Seattle patient enrollment occurred during active infection, with longitudinal follow-up thereafter.

This receptor was obtained from a woman of 80 years or more with COVID-19, enrolled during active disease. The sample consisted of peripheral blood. V is TRBV6-5 and J is TRBJ1-3; D remains ambiguous. In DNA form, the CDR3 reads TGTGCCAGCAGTCAACAGAGCTCTGGAAACACCATATATTTT. Its translation is CASSQQSSGNTIYF.